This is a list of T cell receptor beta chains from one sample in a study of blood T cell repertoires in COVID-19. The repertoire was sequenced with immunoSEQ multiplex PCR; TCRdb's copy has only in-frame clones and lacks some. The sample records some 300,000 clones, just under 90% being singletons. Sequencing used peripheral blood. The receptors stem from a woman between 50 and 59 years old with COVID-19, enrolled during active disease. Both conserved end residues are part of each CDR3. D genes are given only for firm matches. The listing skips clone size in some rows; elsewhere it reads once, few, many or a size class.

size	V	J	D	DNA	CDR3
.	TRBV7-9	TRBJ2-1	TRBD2	TGTGCCAGCAGCTCCCACTCACTAGCGGGGAGTTATGAGCAGTTCTTC	CASSSHSLAGSYEQFF
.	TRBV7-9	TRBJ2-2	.	TGTGCCAGCAGCGCTGTACAGATTAACACCGGGGAGCTGTTTTTT	CASSAVQINTGELFF
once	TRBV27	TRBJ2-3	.	TGTGCCAGCAGTCGACAGCGTGCTAGCACAGATACGCAGTATTTT	CASSRQRASTDTQYF
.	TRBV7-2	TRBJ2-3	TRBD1	TGTGCCAGCAGCTCGGGACAGGGATATACGCAGTATTTT	CASSSGQGYTQYF
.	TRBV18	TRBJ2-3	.	TGTGCCAGCTCACCATGGGACACGAGCACAGATACGCAGTATTTT	CASSPWDTSTDTQYF
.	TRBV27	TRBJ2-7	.	TGTGCCAGCAGTGCCGGGACTGGGTTCTACGAGCAGTACTTC	CASSAGTGFYEQYF
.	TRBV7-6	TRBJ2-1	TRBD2	TGTGCCAGCAGCTTAGGAGGGGGGACTAGCGGGAGTTATGAGCAGTTCTTC	CASSLGGGTSGSYEQFF
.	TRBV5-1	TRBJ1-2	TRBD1	TGCGCCAGCAGCTTGGCACAGGGGGGGTATGGCTACACCTTC	CASSLAQGGYGYTF
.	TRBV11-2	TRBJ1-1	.	TGTGCCAGCAGCTATTCGGGAACTGAAGCTTTCTTT	CASSYSGTEAFF
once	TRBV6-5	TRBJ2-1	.	TGTGCCAGCAGTTCGACTAGAGTCGTCTACAATGAGCAGTTCTTC	CASSSTRVVYNEQFF
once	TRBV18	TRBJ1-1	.	TGTGCCAGCTCACCCGACATACTGAACACTGAAGCTTTCTTT	CASSPDILNTEAFF
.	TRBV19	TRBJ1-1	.	TGTGCCACCAGGGGCCCCGTGTGGGGGCACACTGAAGCTTTCTTT	CATRGPVWGHTEAFF
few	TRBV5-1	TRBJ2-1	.	TGCGCCAGCAGTTATTCGGGGAGTGAGCAGTTCTTC	CASSYSGSEQFF
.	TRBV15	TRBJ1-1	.	TGTGCCACCAGCAGAGATCATGTGGGGGGGAACACTGAAGCTTTCTTT	CATSRDHVGGNTEAFF
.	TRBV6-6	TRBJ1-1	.	TGTGCCAGCAGTTATTTCCGCGGCACTGAAGCTTTCTTT	CASSYFRGTEAFF
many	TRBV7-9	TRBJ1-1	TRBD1	TGTGCCAGCAGGGCCAGGGGGCTGGGGACTGAAGCTTTCTTT	CASRARGLGTEAFF
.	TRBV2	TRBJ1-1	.	TGTGCCAGGACCCGACGGACAAGCCTGGGCACTGAAGCTTTCTTT	CARTRRTSLGTEAFF
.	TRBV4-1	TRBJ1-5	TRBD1	TGCGCCAGCAGCCTCGGGACAGCGAATCAGCCCCAGCATTTT	CASSLGTANQPQHF
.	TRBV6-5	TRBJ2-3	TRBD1	TGTGCCAGCACCCGGACAGGAATTAGCACAGATACGCAGTATTTT	CASTRTGISTDTQYF
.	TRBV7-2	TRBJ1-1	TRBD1	TGTGCCAGCAGCCCCGGACAGGGGGCGTTGAAGGGATTCTTT	CASSPGQGALKGFF
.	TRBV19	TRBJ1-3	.	TGTGCCAGTAGTATTACCCCAGGCTCTGGAAACACCATATATTTT	CASSITPGSGNTIYF
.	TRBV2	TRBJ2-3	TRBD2	TGTGCCAGCAGTTTGGGACTACCGATGGCGCAGTATTTT	CASSLGLPMAQYF
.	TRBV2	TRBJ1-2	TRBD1	TGTGCCAGCAGTGAAAGGACAGGGGGAGCGGGCTATGGCTACACCTTC	CASSERTGGAGYGYTF
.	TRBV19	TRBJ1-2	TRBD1	TGTGCCAGTAGACCTGCCGGACAGGGGAATCACTATGGCTACACCTTC	CASRPAGQGNHYGYTF
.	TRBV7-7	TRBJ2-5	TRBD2	TGTGCTAGCAGCTTAGGAGGACTAGCGGGCCAAGAGACCCAGTACTTC	CASSLGGLAGQETQYF
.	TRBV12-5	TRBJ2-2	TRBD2	TGTGCTAGTGGTTTGACTAGCGGTGAGGGTTCGTCCGGGGAGCTGTTTTTT	CASGLTSGEGSSGELFF
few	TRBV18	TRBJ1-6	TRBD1	TGTGCCAGCTCAGGGACAGGGCAATCACCCCTCCACTTT	CASSGTGQSPLHF
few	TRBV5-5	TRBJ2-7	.	TGTGCCAGCAGCTTGAGAGCGTCTACCTCCTACGAGCAGTACTTC	CASSLRASTSYEQYF